A single sample gave rise to the 30 T cell receptor beta chains below, sequenced in a study of blood T cell repertoires in COVID-19. Produced via immunoSEQ multiplex PCR; TCRdb's table is partial and in-frame only. The top ten hold 9.5% to 13% of the sample, which has around 200,000 clones, roughly 85% seen once. Sample: peripheral blood. All receptors come from a human donor with active or convalescent COVID-19. The donor label of this sample is uncertain.

The chain carries TRBV5-1 and TRBJ2-1; possible D gene TRBD1, 6 bases. This CDR3 comprises 16 residues. Trimming left V 2 bases short and J 0 bases short, with 12 bases between. CDR1 is SGHRS and CDR2 is YFSETQ in the germline V gene. This CDR3 is CASSFGQRSSYNEQFF. In DNA form, the CDR3 reads TGCGCCAGCAGCTTTGGACAGCGGAGCTCCTACAATGAGCAGTTCTTC.

This sequence joins TRBV2 and TRBJ1-2; D remains ambiguous. V was cut by 6 bases and J by 8 bases, with 16 bases left in between. The length of the CDR3 is 13 residues. Germline CDR1 reads SNHLY; CDR2 reads FYNNEI. The chain's CDR3 is CASRAADFGGYTF. CDR3 nucleotides: TGTGCCAGCAGGGCGGCAGACTTCGGCGGCTACACCTTC.

This clone was picked up a small number of times. The V call is TRBV5-4, the J call TRBJ1-2, with 8 bases identical to TRBD1. The V gene end was trimmed by 0 bases and the J gene end by 5 bases; junction bases not matched to a gene: 9. The CDR3 is 16 amino acids. The germline gives CDR1 SGHNT, CDR2 YYREEE (reference sequence). The CDR3: CASSLEVTGVGYGYTF. CDR3 sequence (DNA): TGTGCCAGCAGCTTGGAGGTGACAGGGGTCGGGTATGGCTACACCTTC.

This clone has only a few counts. The rearrangement uses TRBV5-4 and TRBJ1-2; D might be TRBD1 (5 bases). The CDR3 loop spans 14 amino acids. The germline V and J ends were trimmed by 2 bases and 5 bases, with 13 bases remaining between them. Germline lookup yields CDR1 SGHNT and CDR2 YYREEE (reference sequence). As DNA, the CDR3 is TGTGCCAGCAGCTTCCCAGAACCAGGGTATGGCTACACCTTC. Its protein product is CASSFPEPGYGYTF.

In DNA form, the CDR3 reads TGTGCCAGCAGCCTAGCGGGGATTGGGTCAGATACGCAGTATTTT. Protein sequence: CASSLAGIGSDTQYF. The gene calls are TRBV5-4 and TRBJ2-3, with TRBD2 identical over 9 bases. The germline gives CDR1 SGHNT, CDR2 YYREEE (reference sequence). J was trimmed by 4 bases and V by 4 bases; bases with no gene match: 7. The CDR3 spans 15 residues.

This sequence joins TRBV3-1 (or the pseudogene TRBV3-2) and TRBJ2-3; tentatively, D is TRBD2 (6 bases). Germline V gives CDR1 LGHDT, CDR2 YNNKEL (reference sequence). Trimming cost V 1 base and J 3 bases, with 14 bases left between them. CDR3 length equals 16 residues. The CDR3 here is CASSQVAPGATDTQYF. As DNA, the CDR3 is TGTGCCAGCAGCCAAGTAGCACCGGGAGCAACAGATACGCAGTATTTT.

J is TRBJ2-3 and V is TRBV5-1, with a weak D call TRBD2 (6 bases). Germline V gene sequence: CDR1 SGHRS, CDR2 YFSETQ. There are 16 residues in the CDR3. Trimming removed 4 bases from V and 2 bases from J, with 17 bases in between. The CDR3 sequence is CASSPQAGMNTDTQYF. The DNA for the CDR3 is TGCGCCAGCAGCCCGCAAGCGGGTATGAACACAGATACGCAGTATTTT.

The chain joins TRBV7-9 to TRBJ1-2, with 10 bases matching TRBD1. Germline lookup yields CDR1 SEHNR and CDR2 FQNEAQ (reference sequence). CDR3 size: 14 residues. V was clipped by 2 bases and J by 8 bases; unmatched bases: 5. DNA for the CDR3: TGTGCCAGCAGCTTAATGACAGGGGGCCGGGGCTACACCTTC. It specifies CASSLMTGGRGYTF.

V gene TRBV19 combines with J gene TRBJ2-1; 9 nucleotides align to TRBD2. CDR3 length: 17 residues. The V and J ends lost 0 bases and 2 bases, in that order; junction bases with no gene match: 5. Germline CDR1 and CDR2: LNHDA and SQIVND (reference sequence). CDR3 residues: CASSIDPREGAYNEQFF. The DNA of the CDR3 is TGTGCCAGTAGTATAGACCCGCGGGAGGGGGCCTACAATGAGCAGTTCTTC.

The chain couples TRBV28 to TRBJ1-1; a weak D match, TRBD1 (6 bases). CDR1 and CDR2 from the germline V gene are MDHEN and SYDVKM. V lost 6 bases to trimming and J lost 3 bases, with 11 bases between them. The CDR3 spans 13 residues. The CDR3 loop reads CASRPQGYTEAFF. CDR3 nucleotide sequence: TGTGCCAGCAGACCTCAGGGGTACACTGAAGCTTTCTTT.

This clone is a singleton in its sample. J is TRBJ2-7 and V is TRBV18; 9 bases are shared with TRBD2. V shed 0 bases and J 2 bases; nucleotides not matched to a gene: 5. Germline V gives CDR1 KGHSH, CDR2 LQKENI. The CDR3 extends over 16 amino acids. The CDR3 nucleotides read TGTGCCAGCTCACCACCACTAGCGGGTGGGGCCTACGAGCAGTACTTC. Encoded protein: CASSPPLAGGAYEQYF.

V is TRBV24-1 and J is TRBJ2-7; TRBD2 matches 13 bases. The junction had 1 base not matched to a gene; V was cut back by 3 bases and J by 3 bases. The CDR3 loop spans 15 amino acids. Germline CDR1 is KGHDR and CDR2 is SFDVKD. The CDR3 loop reads CATSDRLAGGYEQYF. The DNA of the CDR3 is TGTGCCACCAGTGATCGACTAGCGGGGGGCTACGAGCAGTACTTC.

This chain uses TRBV24-1 with TRBJ2-1; D gene ambiguous. The CDR3 runs to 16 residues. The germline CDR1 and CDR2 sequences are KGHDR and SFDVKD. V gave up 3 bases and J gave up 0 bases, with 11 bases separating them. This CDR3 reads CATSDVTLSSYNEQFF. In DNA, the CDR3 is TGTGCCACCAGTGATGTGACACTGAGCTCCTACAATGAGCAGTTCTTC.

The gene calls are TRBV2 and TRBJ2-2; 7 bases fit TRBD2. In germline, CDR1 is SNHLY, CDR2 FYNNEI. The V and J ends lost 5 bases and 7 bases, in that order; junction bases with no gene match: 13. This CDR3 comprises 16 residues. The CDR3 loop reads CASSQSSGIMGGELFF. The CDR3 nucleotides are TGTGCCAGCAGTCAGTCCAGCGGGATAATGGGCGGGGAGCTGTTTTTT.

This sequence joins TRBV11-2 and TRBJ2-7, with 8 bases lining up with TRBD2. Germline trimming cut 2 bases from V and 3 bases from J; bases unmatched to any gene: 9. The CDR3 length is 16 residues. From germline, CDR1 is SGHAT and CDR2 FQNNGV. CDR3 nucleotides: TGTGCCAGCAGCTTAAGTCCGAGCGGGGGTTTCTACGAGCAGTACTTC. It codes for CASSLSPSGGFYEQYF.

This chain connects TRBV6-1 to TRBJ2-7; a weak D match, TRBD1 (6 bases). The V end was cut by 1 base, the J end by 7 bases, with 8 bases between. CDR1 MNHNS and CDR2 SASEGT come from the germline V gene. This CDR3 region has 12 residues. The CDR3 here is CASSEDREEQYF. Written as DNA, the CDR3 is TGTGCCAGCAGTGAAGACAGGGAGGAGCAGTACTTC.

This sequence joins TRBV5-4 and TRBJ1-5; D ambiguous. CDR1 SGHNT and CDR2 YYREEE come from the germline V gene (reference sequence). The CDR3 runs to 18 residues. Trimming left V 6 bases short and J 0 bases short, with 22 bases between. The CDR3 DNA follows: TGTGCCAGCACCTATTCGGGGTCAAAGGTCCTTAGCAATCAGCCCCAGCATTTT. This sequence encodes CASTYSGSKVLSNQPQHF. The full variable domain, in which reference TRBV5-4 and TRBJ1-5 provide the parts outside the CDR3, is ETGVTQSPTHLIKTRGQQVTLRCSSQSGHNTVSWYQQALGQGPQFIFQYYREEENGRGNFPPRFSGLQFPNYSSELNVNALELDDSALYLCASTYSGSKVLSNQPQHFGDGTRLSIL.

This chain links TRBV28 with TRBJ1-6; 7 bases agree with TRBD1. Germline CDR1 and CDR2: MDHEN and SYDVKM. With 4 bases clipped from V and 7 bases from J, the junction kept 1 base outside the gene matches. CDR3 size: 13 residues. The CDR3: CASSSTGNSPLHF. The DNA of the CDR3 is TGTGCCAGCAGTTCGACAGGGAATTCACCCCTCCACTTT.

The V call is TRBV16, the J call TRBJ2-2; the match to TRBD2 covers 11 bases. Germline lookup yields CDR1 KGHSY and CDR2 FQNENV. There are 17 residues in the CDR3. V shed 0 bases, J shed 7 bases, and the junction held 7 bases outside the gene matches. This CDR3 reads CASSQSIAGGPGGELFF. The CDR3 nucleotides read TGTGCCAGCAGCCAATCAATAGCGGGGGGGCCGGGCGGGGAGCTGTTTTTT. Full variable domain (remainder filled in from reference TRBV16 and TRBJ2-2): GEEVAQTPKHLVRGEGQKAKLYCAPIKGHSYVFWYQQVLKNEFKFLISFQNENVFDETGMPKERFSAKCLPNSPCSLEIQATKLEDSAVYFCASSQSIAGGPGGELFFGEGSRLTVL.

This clone was observed a handful of times. The chain is built from TRBV19 and TRBJ2-7; D is possibly TRBD2 (5 bases). This CDR3 is built from 16 residues. Trimming stripped 4 bases from V and 3 bases from J, with 19 bases between. Germline CDR1 and CDR2: LNHDA and SQIVND (reference sequence). The CDR3: CASSKSGNRGFYEQYF. CDR3 sequence (DNA): TGTGCCAGTAGTAAGTCGGGGAACCGGGGATTCTACGAGCAGTACTTC.

The chain joins TRBV7-2 to TRBJ2-7; maybe TRBD2 (7 bases). The germline CDR1 and CDR2 sequences are SGHTA and FQGNSA. V lost 4 bases and J lost 3, with 22 bases in between. This CDR3 is built from 17 residues. The CDR3: CASSYSRWGGAVYEQYF. CDR3 coding DNA: TGTGCCAGCAGCTATAGCCGATGGGGGGGGGCCGTCTACGAGCAGTACTTC.

This chain uses TRBV28 with TRBJ2-3, with a tentative D call TRBD1 (5 bases). Germline V gene lookup returns CDR1 MDHEN and CDR2 SYDVKM. Deletions cut 2 bases from V and 0 bases from J, with 12 bases between. The CDR3 has 16 amino acids. Here the CDR3 reads CASSLLGATSTDTQYF. CDR3 sequence (DNA): TGTGCCAGCAGTTTACTAGGGGCGACTAGCACAGATACGCAGTATTTT.

The gene calls are TRBV2 and TRBJ2-3; unclear D gene. The CDR3 consists of 13 residues. V was trimmed by 4 bases and J by 3 bases, leaving 8 bases between them. Germline V gene data show CDR1 as SNHLY and CDR2 as FYNNEI. The DNA of the CDR3 is TGTGCCAGCAGTGGAAGCAGGACAGATACGCAGTATTTT. This sequence encodes CASSGSRTDTQYF.

This clone was counted a single time. The J gene is TRBJ1-2, the V gene TRBV12-3 or TRBV12-4; a possible D gene is TRBD1 (6 bases). Trimming shortened V by 6 bases and J by 4 bases, and 12 bases separated the two germline ends. This CDR3 is 13 amino acids long. Here the CDR3 DNA reads TGTGCCAGCAGCGTCCGAGGGGGCTATGGCTACACCTTC. This translates into CASSVRGGYGYTF.

The genes are TRBV28 and TRBJ2-7; D is possibly TRBD2 (5 bases). This CDR3 is 11 amino acids long. Germline CDR1 MDHEN, CDR2 SYDVKM. Trimming took off 7 bases at V and 6 bases at J, with 10 bases between the two ends. The CDR3 region has the DNA TGTGCCAGCATCGCCCGGGGCGAGCAGTACTTC. Translated, it gives CASIARGEQYF.

This sequence joins TRBV11-3 and TRBJ2-5; 10 bases match TRBD2. Germline values: CDR1 SGHNT, CDR2 YENEEA. The V segment lost 3 bases and the J segment 0 bases; nucleotides outside the gene matches: 1. The CDR3 is 15 residues long. The CDR3 protein is CASSFGTSDQETQYF. As DNA, the CDR3 is TGTGCCAGCAGCTTTGGGACTAGCGACCAAGAGACCCAGTACTTC.

The chain combines TRBV19 with TRBJ1-1; 8 bases agree with TRBD1. The CDR3 covers 14 residues. Germline lookup yields CDR1 LNHDA and CDR2 SQIVND (reference sequence). V gave up 6 bases and J gave up 3 bases; unmatched junction bases: 6. The CDR3 is CASRVQGVYTEAFF. The CDR3 DNA is TGTGCCAGTAGGGTACAGGGGGTGTACACTGAAGCTTTCTTT. Full variable domain (missing parts from reference TRBV19 and TRBJ1-1): DGGITQSPKYLFRKEGQNVTLSCEQNLNHDAMYWYRQDPGQGLRLIYYSQIVNDFQKGDIAEGYSVSREKKESFPLTVTSAQKNPTAFYLCASRVQGVYTEAFFGQGTRLTVV.

The genes are TRBV10-3 and TRBJ1-2, with D possibly TRBD1 on 6 matching bases. Germline assignment: CDR1 ENHRY and CDR2 SYGVKD. The CDR3 has 10 residues. Between the trimmed V and J ends, which lost 10 bases and 7 bases, there was a span of 10 bases. DNA of the CDR3: TGTGCCACCCGGGACACTGGCTACACCTTC. Amino acid sequence: CATRDTGYTF.

The chain is built from TRBV3-1 (or the pseudogene TRBV3-2) and TRBJ2-5, with 8 bases matching TRBD2. The CDR3 extends over 17 amino acids. CDR1 LGHDT and CDR2 YNNKEL come from the germline V gene (reference sequence). Trimming took 1 base from V and 7 from J; bases not matched to a gene: 14. The CDR3: CASSQGFSGINGVTQYF. CDR3 nucleotides: TGTGCCAGCAGCCAAGGGTTTAGCGGGATCAACGGGGTGACCCAGTACTTC.

V is TRBV5-6 and J is TRBJ1-2; 7 positions match TRBD1. The CDR3 totals 16 residues. With V trimmed by 4 bases and J by 0 bases, 9 bases remained unmatched. The V gene's germline CDR1 is SGHDT and CDR2 YYEEEE. The CDR3 spells CASSRGGFRANYGYTF. The CDR3 DNA is TGTGCCAGCAGCCGAGGGGGCTTCCGAGCTAACTATGGCTACACCTTC.